The TCR beta chain described here comes from a study of shared clonotypes between healthy human individuals. Study as a whole: The plates for each donor numbered three CD4 naive, three CD4 memory, two CD8 naive and one CD8 memory.

V shed 8 bases and J shed 0 bases, with 8 bases lying between them. The V gene's germline CDR1 is MRHNA and CDR2 SNTAGT. This CDR3 is built from 13 residues. Overall study results and limits: Among the subsets, naive ones generally showed larger estimated richness than memory ones.

Remarks on this clone: Its antigen is not known.

Caucasian adults living in Nashville, Tennessee, provided all samples. CD4+ cell separation produced CD45RA+ naive and CD45RA-negative memory subsets. The data were produced by immunoSEQ multiplex PCR, yet TCRdb's version contains in-frame clones alone and is incomplete. The sample contains approximately 1,500,000 clones, roughly 96% of which appear only once. The rearrangement links TRBV6-4 to TRBJ2-1; perhaps TRBD2 as D (5 bases). This clonotype was obtained from a man aged 25 to 40 in good health. The sample taken for sequencing was naive CD4+ T cells sorted from blood. Stated subset: CD45RA+ positively selected. CDR3 nucleotide sequence: TGTGCCAGCTACGGGGACTCCTACAATGAGCAGTTCTTC. Translation: CASYGDSYNEQFF.